The present T cell receptor beta chain was sequenced within a study of T-cell reconstitution after alpha-beta-depleted transplantation in children. A TCRbeta library incorporating unique molecular identifiers was prepared. TCRdb recomputed calls from the PCR reads with MiXCR, one row per CDR3 protein. This table holds about 980,000 distinct CDR3 sequences, roughly 29% found once. Whole-study findings and limits: Roughly two months post-transplant, alpha-beta T cells reportedly originated from several hundred graft clones that had expanded. T-cell numbers and diversity, one year after transplant, stemmed largely from T cells that were newly produced. Some patients' high day-60 TCRbeta diversity was attributed to recipient cells surviving conditioning.

This CDR3 has 16 amino acids. CDR1 and CDR2 from the germline V gene are LGHDT and YNNKEL (reference sequence). V was cut by 0 bases and J by 2 bases, with 14 bases left in between. Of note for this clonotype: Its antigen is currently unknown.

This sequence originates from a boy in the first two years of life who had a stem cell transplant for SCID, so the T cells may come from the graft donor. The rearrangement links TRBV3-1 to TRBJ2-7; tentatively, D is TRBD2 (5 bases). This sample comprised PBMCs, mostly from graft donor cells, obtained 360 days after TCRalphabeta/CD19-depleted stem cell transplant. CDR3 protein: CASSQDMRVGTYEQYF. DNA for the CDR3: TGTGCCAGCAGCCAAGATATGAGGGTTGGGACCTACGAGCAGTACTTC.